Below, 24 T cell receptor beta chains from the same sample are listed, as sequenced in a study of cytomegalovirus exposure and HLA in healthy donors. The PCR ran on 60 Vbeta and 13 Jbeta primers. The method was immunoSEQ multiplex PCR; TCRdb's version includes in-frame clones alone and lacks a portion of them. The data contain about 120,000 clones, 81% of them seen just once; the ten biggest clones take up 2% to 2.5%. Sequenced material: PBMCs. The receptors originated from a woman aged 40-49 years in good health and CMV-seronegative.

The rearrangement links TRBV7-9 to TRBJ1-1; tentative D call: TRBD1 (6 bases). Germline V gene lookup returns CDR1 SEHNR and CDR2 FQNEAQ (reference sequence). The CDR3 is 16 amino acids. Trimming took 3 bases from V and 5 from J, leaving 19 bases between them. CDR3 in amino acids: CASSFEGGRFGTEAFF. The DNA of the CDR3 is TGTGCCAGCAGCTTCGAAGGGGGACGGTTTGGAACTGAAGCTTTCTTT.

CDR3 nucleotides: TGTGCCAGCAGCGACGGGAGTTCCTACAATGAGCAGTTCTTC. Protein sequence: CASSDGSSYNEQFF. The rearrangement links TRBV9 to TRBJ2-1; perhaps TRBD2 as D (6 bases). The germline gives CDR1 SGDLS, CDR2 YYNGEE. V gave up 3 bases and J gave up 1 base, with 8 bases separating them. CDR3 length: 14 residues.

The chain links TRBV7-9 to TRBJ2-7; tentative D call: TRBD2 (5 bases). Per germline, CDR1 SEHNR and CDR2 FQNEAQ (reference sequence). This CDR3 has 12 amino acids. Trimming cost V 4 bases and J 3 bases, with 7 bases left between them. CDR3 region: CASSYRDYEQYF. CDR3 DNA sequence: TGTGCCAGCAGCTATCGGGACTACGAGCAGTACTTC.

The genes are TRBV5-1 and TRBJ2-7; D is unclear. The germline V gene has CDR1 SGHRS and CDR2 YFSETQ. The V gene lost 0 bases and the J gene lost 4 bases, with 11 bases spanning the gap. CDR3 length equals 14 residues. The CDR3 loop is CASSLVLSGYEQYF. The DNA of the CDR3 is TGCGCCAGCAGCTTGGTTTTGTCAGGATACGAGCAGTACTTC.

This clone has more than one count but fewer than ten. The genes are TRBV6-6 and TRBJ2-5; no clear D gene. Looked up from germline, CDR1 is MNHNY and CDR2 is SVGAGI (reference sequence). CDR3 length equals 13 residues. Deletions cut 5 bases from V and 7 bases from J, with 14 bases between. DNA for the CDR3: TGTGCCAGCAGTCAAACGAATACTGGGACCCAGTACTTC. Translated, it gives CASSQTNTGTQYF.

CDR3 DNA sequence: TGTGCCAGCGAGGGACTAGCTGGGGAGCTGTTTTTT. As protein: CASEGLAGELFF. The chain joins TRBV6-5 to TRBJ2-2, with 9 bases lining up with TRBD2. This CDR3 has 12 amino acids. V gave up 8 bases and J gave up 8 bases; unmatched junction bases: 3. Germline V gives CDR1 MNHEY, CDR2 SVGAGI.

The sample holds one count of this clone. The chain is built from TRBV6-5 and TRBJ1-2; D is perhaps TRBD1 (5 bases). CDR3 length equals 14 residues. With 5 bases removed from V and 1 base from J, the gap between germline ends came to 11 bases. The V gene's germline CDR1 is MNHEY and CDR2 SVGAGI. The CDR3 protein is CASSGSGVNYGYTF. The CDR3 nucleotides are TGTGCCAGCAGTGGCTCGGGGGTTAACTATGGCTACACCTTC.

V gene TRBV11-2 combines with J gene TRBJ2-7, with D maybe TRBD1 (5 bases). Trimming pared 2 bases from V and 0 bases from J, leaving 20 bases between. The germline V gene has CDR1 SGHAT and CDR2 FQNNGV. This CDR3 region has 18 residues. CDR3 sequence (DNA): TGTGCCAGCAGCTTAAGGGCTTTTGGGCAGGGAATCTCCTACGAGCAGTACTTC. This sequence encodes CASSLRAFGQGISYEQYF.

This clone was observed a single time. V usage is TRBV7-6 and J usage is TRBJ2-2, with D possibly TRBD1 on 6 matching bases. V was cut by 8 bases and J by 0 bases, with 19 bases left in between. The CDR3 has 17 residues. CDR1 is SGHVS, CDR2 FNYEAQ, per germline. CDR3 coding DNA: TGTGCCAGCGGAATGACAGGTTCTCCGACGAACACCGGGGAGCTGTTTTTT. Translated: CASGMTGSPTNTGELFF.

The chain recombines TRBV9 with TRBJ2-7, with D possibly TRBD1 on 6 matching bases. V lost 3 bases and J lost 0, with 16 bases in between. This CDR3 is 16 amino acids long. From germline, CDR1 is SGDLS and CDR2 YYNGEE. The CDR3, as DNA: TGTGCCAGCAGCGGAGGGGGTTCAACATTCTCCTACGAGCAGTACTTC. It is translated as CASSGGGSTFSYEQYF.

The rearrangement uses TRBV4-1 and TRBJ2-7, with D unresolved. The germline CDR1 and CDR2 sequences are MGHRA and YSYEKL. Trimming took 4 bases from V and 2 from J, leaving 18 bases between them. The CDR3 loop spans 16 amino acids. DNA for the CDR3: TGCGCCAGCAGCCCCCACCCCGACACCGCCGCCTACGAGCAGTACTTC. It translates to CASSPHPDTAAYEQYF.

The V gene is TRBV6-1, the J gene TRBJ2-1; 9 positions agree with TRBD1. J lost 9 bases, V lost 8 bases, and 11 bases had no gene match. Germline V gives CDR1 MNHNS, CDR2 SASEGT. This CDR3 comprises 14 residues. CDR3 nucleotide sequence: TGTGCCAGCTCGTGGGACAGGGTGCTAGGTGAGCAGTTCTTC. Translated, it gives CASSWDRVLGEQFF.

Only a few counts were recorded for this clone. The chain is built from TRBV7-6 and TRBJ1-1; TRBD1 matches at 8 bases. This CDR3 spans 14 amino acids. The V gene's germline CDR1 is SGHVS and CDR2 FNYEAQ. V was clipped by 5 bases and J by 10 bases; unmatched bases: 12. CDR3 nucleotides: TGTGCCAGCAGCCTCCTGGGAGGGGGGACAGGAGCTTTCTTT. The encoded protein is CASSLLGGGTGAFF.

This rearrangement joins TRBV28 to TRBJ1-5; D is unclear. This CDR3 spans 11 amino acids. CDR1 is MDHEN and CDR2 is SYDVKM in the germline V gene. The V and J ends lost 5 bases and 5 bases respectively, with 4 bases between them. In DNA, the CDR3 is TGTGCCAGCAGTCTAGATCAGCCCCAGCATTTT. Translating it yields CASSLDQPQHF.

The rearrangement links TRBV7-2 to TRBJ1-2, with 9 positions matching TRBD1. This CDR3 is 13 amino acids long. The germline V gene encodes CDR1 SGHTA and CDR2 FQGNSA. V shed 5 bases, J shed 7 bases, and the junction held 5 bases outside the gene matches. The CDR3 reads CASSTWTGVGYTF. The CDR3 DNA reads TGTGCCAGCAGCACCTGGACAGGGGTTGGCTACACCTTC.

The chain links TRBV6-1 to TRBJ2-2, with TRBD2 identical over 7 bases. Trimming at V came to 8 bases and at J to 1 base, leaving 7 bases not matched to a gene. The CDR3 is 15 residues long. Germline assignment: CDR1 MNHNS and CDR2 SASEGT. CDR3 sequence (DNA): TGTGCCAGCCGAAGGGGCGGGGGGAACACCGGGGAGCTGTTTTTT. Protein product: CASRRGGGNTGELFF.

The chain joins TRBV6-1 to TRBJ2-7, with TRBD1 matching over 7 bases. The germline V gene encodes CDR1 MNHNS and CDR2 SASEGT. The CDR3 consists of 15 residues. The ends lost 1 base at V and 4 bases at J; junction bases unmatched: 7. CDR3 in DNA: TGTGCCAGCAGTGAAGGAACAGGGGCTAGGTACGAGCAGTACTTC. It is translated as CASSEGTGARYEQYF.

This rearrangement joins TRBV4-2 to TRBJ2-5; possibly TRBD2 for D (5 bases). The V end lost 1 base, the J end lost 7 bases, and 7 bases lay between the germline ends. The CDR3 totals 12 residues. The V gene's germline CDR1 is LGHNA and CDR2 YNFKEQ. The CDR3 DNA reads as TGTGCCAGCAGCCAAGTTCGGGGGACCCAGTACTTC. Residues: CASSQVRGTQYF.

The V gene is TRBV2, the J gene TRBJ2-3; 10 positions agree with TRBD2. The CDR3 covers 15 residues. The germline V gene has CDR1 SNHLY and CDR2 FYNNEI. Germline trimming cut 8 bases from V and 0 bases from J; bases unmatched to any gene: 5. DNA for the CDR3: TGTGCCAGCGGACTAGCGGTTACTAGCACAGATACGCAGTATTTT. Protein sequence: CASGLAVTSTDTQYF.

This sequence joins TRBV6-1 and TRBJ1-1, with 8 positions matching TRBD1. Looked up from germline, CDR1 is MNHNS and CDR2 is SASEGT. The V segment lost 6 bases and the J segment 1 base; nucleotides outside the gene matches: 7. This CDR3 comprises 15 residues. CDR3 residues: CASSRNRGTNTEAFF. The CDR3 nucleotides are TGTGCCAGCAGCCGCAACAGGGGGACGAACACTGAAGCTTTCTTT.

The CDR3 spells CASSPTGDGYNEQFF. The CDR3 nucleotides read TGTGCCAGCAGCCCGACGGGGGACGGCTACAATGAGCAGTTCTTC. The rearrangement uses TRBV7-2 and TRBJ2-1; tentatively, D is TRBD2 (6 bases). Trimming cost V 5 bases and J 3 bases, with 14 bases left between them. The CDR3 is 15 residues long. Germline CDR1 SGHTA, CDR2 FQGNSA.

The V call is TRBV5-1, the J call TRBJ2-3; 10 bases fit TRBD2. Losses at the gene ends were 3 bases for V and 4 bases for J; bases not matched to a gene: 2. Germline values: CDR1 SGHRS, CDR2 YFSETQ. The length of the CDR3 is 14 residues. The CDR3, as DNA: TGCGCCAGCAGCTCTAGCGGGAGCTCAGATACGCAGTATTTT. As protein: CASSSSGSSDTQYF. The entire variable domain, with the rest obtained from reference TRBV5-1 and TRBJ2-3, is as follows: KAGVTQTPRYLIKTRGQQVTLSCSPISGHRSVSWYQQTPGQGLQFLFEYFSETQRNKGNFPGRFSGRQFSNSRSEMNVSTLELGDSALYLCASSSSGSSDTQYFGPGTRLTVL.

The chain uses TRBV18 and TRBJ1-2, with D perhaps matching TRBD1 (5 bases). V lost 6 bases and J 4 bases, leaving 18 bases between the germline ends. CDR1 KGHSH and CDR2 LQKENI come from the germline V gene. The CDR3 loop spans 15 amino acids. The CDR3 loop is CASSPKGKTGYGYTF. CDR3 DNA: TGTGCCAGCTCCCCGAAGGGGAAGACGGGCTATGGCTACACCTTC.

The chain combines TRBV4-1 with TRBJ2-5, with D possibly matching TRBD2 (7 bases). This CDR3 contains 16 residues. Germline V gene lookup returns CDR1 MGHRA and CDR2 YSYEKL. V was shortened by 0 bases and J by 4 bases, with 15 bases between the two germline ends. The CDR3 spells CASSQDGGGRGETQYF. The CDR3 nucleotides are TGCGCCAGCAGCCAAGACGGCGGGGGCCGCGGAGAGACCCAGTACTTC.